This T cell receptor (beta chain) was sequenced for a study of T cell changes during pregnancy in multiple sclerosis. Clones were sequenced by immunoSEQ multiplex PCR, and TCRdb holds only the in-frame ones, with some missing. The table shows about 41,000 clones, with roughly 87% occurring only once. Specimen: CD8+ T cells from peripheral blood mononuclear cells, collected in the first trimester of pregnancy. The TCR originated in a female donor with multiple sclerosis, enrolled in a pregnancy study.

DNA of the CDR3: TGCGCCAGCAGCCAAGATTTCGGGGCGGGGGCCTTTTTCGATGAGCAGTTCTTC. Translating gives CASSQDFGAGAFFDEQFF. V usage is TRBV4-3 and J usage is TRBJ2-1; weak D call: TRBD2 (7 bases). This CDR3 is 18 amino acids long. V lost 0 bases to trimming and J lost 8 bases, with 23 bases between them. CDR1 and CDR2 (germline): LGHNA, YSLEER.